The rows below give T cell receptor beta chains drawn from one sample of a study of shared clonotypes between healthy human individuals. The method was immunoSEQ multiplex PCR; TCRdb's version includes in-frame clones alone and lacks a portion of them. The sample lists about 1.5 million clones, roughly 98% occurring once. The sample taken for sequencing was naive CD4+ T cells sorted from blood. The origin of the receptors is a man aged 25 to 40 in good health. Both conserved end residues are part of each CDR3. Each record gives: clone size, J gene, V gene, D gene, CDR3 DNA, CDR3 protein. The D gene is left open where the match is weak. Clone sizes are given selectively: once, few, many, or a class where the clone is expanded.

>-|TRBJ1-4|TRBV9|-
TGTGCCCGCAAACCCAGGGTTGGAAGGGGTAATGAAAAACTGTTTTTT
CARKPRVGRGNEKLFF
>-|TRBJ2-7|TRBV9|-
TGTGCCAGCAGCAAAGGGGCGGGGATCCACGAGCAGTACTTC
CASSKGAGIHEQYF
>-|TRBJ2-7|TRBV9|-
TGTGCCAGCAGCGTAGCGGAGACTCAGACCTACGAGCAGTACTTC
CASSVAETQTYEQYF
>-|TRBJ1-2|TRBV28|TRBD1
TGTGCCAGCAGCCGGACAGGGTTTAACTATGGCTACACCTTC
CASSRTGFNYGYTF
>-|TRBJ2-7|TRBV7-9|-
TGTGCCAGCAGCCCCGACCTGGGGGGCTACGAGCAGTACTTC
CASSPDLGGYEQYF
>-|TRBJ2-2|TRBV7-2|TRBD2
TGTGCCAGCAGCAAGCGGGAGGCGGCCGGGGAGCTGTTTTTT
CASSKREAAGELFF
>-|TRBJ2-1|TRBV7-9|-
TGTGCCAGCAGCTTAGGGGTAGATCGCTACAATGAGCAGTTCTTC
CASSLGVDRYNEQFF
>once|TRBJ2-5|TRBV9|-
TGTGCCAGCAGCTGGAAACAGGGAGGAGAGACCCAGTACTTC
CASSWKQGGETQYF
>-|TRBJ2-1|TRBV27|TRBD2
TGTGCCAGCAGTGGAATAGCGGGATATTATGAGCAGTTCTTC
CASSGIAGYYEQFF
>-|TRBJ2-3|TRBV28|TRBD1
TGTGCCAGCAGTAAACAGGGGGCTCTGTCGGATACGCAGTATTTT
CASSKQGALSDTQYF
>once|TRBJ1-5|TRBV6-1|-
TGTGCCAGCAGTGCCCCAAAGGCCCATCAGCCCCAGCATTTT
CASSAPKAHQPQHF